This entry lists 20 T cell receptor beta chains sequenced from one sample in a study of cytomegalovirus exposure and HLA in healthy donors. The study ran its PCR with 60 Vbeta and 13 Jbeta primers. The data were produced by immunoSEQ multiplex PCR, yet TCRdb's version contains in-frame clones alone and is incomplete. The table has more than 50,000 clones, 70% to 75% seen once. Sequencing was done on a sample of PBMCs. These TCRs come from a man aged 40-49 years in good health and CMV-seropositive.

The count of this clone is one. The chain combines TRBV5-1 with TRBJ2-2; tentatively, D is TRBD2 (5 bases). Germline CDR1 reads SGHRS; CDR2 reads YFSETQ. CDR3 length: 14 amino acids. V lost 1 base to trimming and J lost 5 bases, with 9 bases between them. The CDR3 DNA reads TGCGCCAGCAGCTTGTTAGCGCTTACCGGGGAGCTGTTTTTT. It encodes CASSLLALTGELFF.

A word on this clone: At one end, the junction sequence differs from germline, possibly due to a read error. Other DNA sequences in this specimen translate into the identical CDR3. The chain is built from TRBV9 and TRBJ2-1; 12 bases align to TRBD2. CDR1 SGDLS and CDR2 YYNGEE come from the germline V gene. This CDR3 is 14 amino acids long. The CDR3 spells CASSVDLAGGPTLF. Written as DNA, the CDR3 is TGTGCCAGCAGCGTAGATCTAGCGGGGGGGCCTACCCTCTTC.

The rearrangement uses TRBV6-5 and TRBJ2-7; tentative D call: TRBD1 (6 bases). Germline V gene sequence: CDR1 MNHEY, CDR2 SVGAGI. The V and J ends lost 6 bases and 6 bases respectively, with 9 bases between them. The CDR3 is made up of 11 amino acids. For the CDR3, the DNA is TGTGCCAGCAGAGAACAGGGCGAGCAGTACTTC. As protein: CASREQGEQYF.

The chain carries TRBV19 and TRBJ2-1; D gene ambiguous. Per germline, CDR1 LNHDA and CDR2 SQIVND (reference sequence). There are 14 residues in the CDR3. Trimming pared 4 bases from V and 3 bases from J, leaving 10 bases between. For the CDR3, the DNA is TGTGCCAGTAGTAGCGGATCTATCTACAATGAGCAGTTCTTC. Protein sequence: CASSSGSIYNEQFF.

The chain couples TRBV5-1 to TRBJ1-3; 8 bases agree with TRBD1. The germline CDR1 and CDR2 sequences are SGHRS and YFSETQ. This CDR3 region has 16 residues. The J segment lost 1 base and the V segment lost 8 bases, leaving 11 bases of the junction unmatched. The CDR3 bases are TGCGCCAGTGGGACAGGCCCCGGAGGATCTGGAAACACCATATATTTT. Translation gives CASGTGPGGSGNTIYF.

The chain carries TRBV10-1 and TRBJ2-7, with TRBD2 identical over 8 bases. This CDR3 contains 15 residues. Germline V CDR1 and CDR2: WNHNN, SYGVQD (reference sequence). Unmatched junction bases numbered 8, after V lost 3 bases and J lost 4 bases. The CDR3 nucleotides read TGCGCCAGCAGTGAAACGCCTAGCGGGCAATACGAGCAGTACTTC. As protein: CASSETPSGQYEQYF.

As DNA, the CDR3 is TGCGCCAGCAGCCAAGGGCCTACCGGGGAGCTGTTTTTT. Encoded protein: CASSQGPTGELFF. The chain carries TRBV4-3 and TRBJ2-2; D not resolved. Germline V CDR1 and CDR2: LGHNA, YSLEER. The V and J ends lost 1 base and 5 bases respectively, with 5 bases between them. The CDR3 is 13 amino acids.

V gene TRBV7-9 combines with J gene TRBJ2-1; 8 nucleotides agree with TRBD1. Looked up from germline, CDR1 is SEHNR and CDR2 is FQNEAQ (reference sequence). This CDR3 has 14 residues. Trimming at V came to 6 bases and at J to 7 bases, leaving 8 bases not matched to a gene. CDR3 sequence reads: CASRTGTGHNEQFF. CDR3 bases: TGTGCCAGCAGGACCGGGACAGGACATAATGAGCAGTTCTTC.

J is TRBJ2-5 and V is TRBV7-3; the match to TRBD2 covers 9 bases. CDR1 SGHTA and CDR2 FQGTGA come from the germline V gene. V trimming: 5 bases; J trimming: 5 bases; junction bases outside the gene matches: 15. This CDR3 is built from 17 residues. The CDR3 DNA reads TGTGCCAGCAGCCCCGACTTGCGGGGGGGCCGCAAGGAGACCCAGTACTTC. As protein: CASSPDLRGGRKETQYF. The entire variable domain, with the rest obtained from reference TRBV7-3 and TRBJ2-5, is as follows: GAGVSQTPSNKVTEKGKYVELRCDPISGHTALYWYRQSLGQGPEFLIYFQGTGAADDSGLPNDRFFAVRPEGSVSTLKIQRTERGDSAVYLCASSPDLRGGRKETQYFGPGTRLLVL.

This CDR3 is CASTPAGGRVDTQYF. Here the CDR3 DNA reads TGCGCCAGCACCCCGGCCGGTGGGAGAGTAGATACGCAGTATTTT. V is TRBV5-1 and J is TRBJ2-3; TRBD2 is a possible D gene (5 bases). The CDR3 contains 15 residues. Trimming took 6 bases from V and 5 from J, leaving 19 bases between them. Germline lookup yields CDR1 SGHRS and CDR2 YFSETQ.

DNA for the CDR3: TGTGCCAGCAGCTTGCTTGGACAGAGGGGCAATGAGCAGTTCTTC. Amino acids: CASSLLGQRGNEQFF. The rearrangement joins TRBV7-2 to TRBJ2-1; a weak D match, TRBD1 (6 bases). Trimming shortened V by 3 bases and J by 6 bases, and 15 bases separated the two germline ends. Germline V lookup: CDR1 SGHTA, CDR2 FQGNSA. This CDR3 is 15 amino acids long.

The chain couples TRBV12-5 to TRBJ1-5; D is ambiguous. The V and J ends lost 1 base and 7 bases respectively, with 8 bases between them. CDR3 size: 13 residues. Germline V gene sequence: CDR1 LGHNT, CDR2 FRNRAP. This chain's CDR3 is CASGLEERQPQHF. Written as DNA, the CDR3 is TGTGCTAGTGGTTTGGAAGAACGGCAGCCCCAGCATTTT.

The rearrangement joins TRBV4-3 to TRBJ1-4; maybe TRBD1 (5 bases). The V and J ends lost 0 bases and 4 bases respectively, with 12 bases between them. CDR1 LGHNA and CDR2 YSLEER come from the germline V gene. The CDR3 is made up of 16 amino acids. For the CDR3, the DNA is TGCGCCAGCAGCCAAGAAAGCAGGACACTTAATGAAAAACTGTTTTTT. Its protein product is CASSQESRTLNEKLFF.

The chain joins TRBV11-2 to TRBJ2-7; the match to TRBD1 covers 7 bases. The CDR3 loop spans 11 amino acids. V gave up 5 bases and J gave up 10 bases; unmatched junction bases: 5. Germline V gives CDR1 SGHAT, CDR2 FQNNGV. CDR3 DNA sequence: TGTGCCAGCAGCCCTGGGACAGCTCAGTACTTC. Residues: CASSPGTAQYF.

The V call is TRBV7-8, the J call TRBJ1-6; D is ambiguous. The CDR3 sequence is 15 residues long. The V gene lost 0 bases and the J gene lost 9 bases, with 12 bases spanning the gap. CDR1 SGHVS and CDR2 FQNEAQ come from the germline V gene. DNA of the CDR3: TGTGCCAGCAGCTTAGCGCCCGGGAGAGCTTCACCCCTCCACTTT. Its protein product is CASSLAPGRASPLHF.

CDR3 nucleotide sequence: TGTGCCAGCTCACCAGAACCCAGGGGGTATGACACTGAAGCTTTCTTT. It codes for CASSPEPRGYDTEAFF. This chain links TRBV18 with TRBJ1-1, with 7 positions matching TRBD1. Trimming cost V 2 bases and J 3 bases; bases outside gene matches: 9. The CDR3 length is 16 residues. Germline V gives CDR1 KGHSH, CDR2 LQKENI.

The V call is TRBV13, the J call TRBJ2-7; TRBD1 is a possible D gene (5 bases). The V and J ends lost 8 bases and 0 bases respectively, with 5 bases between them. CDR1 is PRHDT and CDR2 is FYEKMQ in the germline V gene (reference sequence). The CDR3 has 11 amino acids. CDR3 DNA sequence: TGTGCCAGCGGGGCCTCCTACGAGCAGTACTTC. This translates into CASGASYEQYF.

V and J are TRBV6-5 and TRBJ1-6; 9 nucleotides align to TRBD1. V lost 0 bases to trimming and J lost 4 bases; unmatched junction nucleotides: 1. The CDR3 is 16 residues long. Per the germline V gene, CDR1 is MNHEY and CDR2 is SVGAGI. Here the CDR3 DNA reads TGTGCCAGCAGTTACTCAGGGACAGGGTATAATTCACCCCTCCACTTT. Its protein is CASSYSGTGYNSPLHF.

The rearrangement joins TRBV2 to TRBJ2-3, with D perhaps matching TRBD2 (7 bases). CDR1 and CDR2 from the germline V gene are SNHLY and FYNNEI. The CDR3 loop spans 15 amino acids. The V end was cut by 8 bases, the J end by 3 bases, with 18 bases between. The CDR3 spells CASYGGGYFTDTQYF. CDR3 coding DNA: TGTGCCAGCTATGGCGGGGGCTACTTTACAGATACGCAGTATTTT.

CDR3 nucleotides: TGTGCCAGCAGCTTGGGGCCTGGAGAGACTGAAGCTTTCTTT. Translating it yields CASSLGPGETEAFF. This sequence joins TRBV5-4 and TRBJ1-1, with no clear D. Between the trimmed V and J ends, which lost 0 bases and 5 bases, there was a span of 11 bases. Germline assignment: CDR1 SGHNT and CDR2 YYREEE (reference sequence). CDR3 length: 14 residues.